This entry describes one T cell receptor beta chain. This receptor's antigen is unknown. Base qualities are not provided; no much larger clone lies one nucleotide away. Every donor in the study was a healthy Caucasian. The twin cohort comprised three pairs of female monozygotic twins, all aged roughly 18 to 29 years. CD4+ and CD8+ T cell populations were isolated with positive isolation kits from Invitrogen. The receptor library was made with 5' RACE. Data came from an Illumina HiSeq 2000. Template switching introduced a universal primer binding site; the final cDNA contained a unique molecular identifier, enabling accurate counting of TCR cDNA molecules. First-strand cDNA for TCR alpha and beta chains was synthesized from specific primers in the conserved constant-segment region. To control for contamination, every cDNA library carried two barcodes: a SMART-Mk sample barcode plus Illumina barcodes. TruSeq adapter sequences, together with Illumina sample barcodes, were added in two successive PCR steps. The Illumina HiSeq platform was used with custom primers to sequence TCR alpha and beta cDNA libraries. Concerning the study's data processing: MiGEC was used to process raw reads and extract unique molecular identifiers, and MiXCR was used to find CDR3 positions. Recombination models were inferred per individual with the repgenHMM and IGoR tools using an EM algorithm. Shared clonotype analysis was performed with the tcR package in R, normalizing sharing by the product of cloneset sizes. To study raw recombination without the effects of thymic and clonal selection, out-of-frame nonproductive sequences were analyzed. The public reads were quality trimmed at Q25 with fastp and then assembled into clones with MiXCR by TCRdb, keeping productive beta chains. Rows are combined by CDR3 protein, so each entry shows the most common genes and DNA. The authors' filters were not applied to this entry. The sample includes about 330,000 distinct CDR3 sequences, with about 12% observed a single time. The ten biggest clones cover just over 7% of the sample.

This entry comes from a study of identical twins (dated by TCRdb to the mid-2010s). In the study overall: TCR alpha and beta repertoires from monozygotic twins, unrelated adults of various ages and cord blood were deep-sequenced to test whether fetal clonotypes persist. To rule out contamination, replicate twin experiments were performed at different times with different library preparation protocols. The study at large found these results: Compared with coincidental sharing between unrelated individuals, an excess of low generation-probability sequences was observed among out-of-frame TCR alpha sequences shared between twins. Zero-insertion analyses could be partly confounded by invariant T cells such as MAIT and iNKT, although diverse VJ usage argued against such confounding for most clonotypes. Abundant cord blood beta clonotypes carried fewer insertions; young adult naive repertoires showed a weaker similar trend, while memory repertoires showed none. In monozygotic twins, out-of-frame TCR alpha sharing was systematically underestimated by recombination models, although the models agreed with sharing between unrelated individuals. Because the same donors could not be followed over many years, the conclusions depended on cross-sectional statistical analysis. A weaker excess of twin sharing was found in beta out-of-frame sequences because the signal-to-noise ratio was lowered by fewer shared sequences.

These sequences were also reported in another study, on yellow fever vaccine responses in identical twins. The second study reports: According to the authors, in identical twins the way T cells responded to vaccination appeared partly convergent and partly personalized. The study precisely tracked vaccine-responding T cell clones in identical twins.

The sample was CD8+ T cells sorted from blood. The sequence was obtained from a woman younger than 30 in good health.

The bases are TGTGCCAGCAGCCAGCTGCTTTGGGAGACCCAGTACTTC. Translated, it reads CASSQLLWETQYF. The chain is made from TRBV3-1 and TRBJ2-5; too little of a D gene remains to name it. From a lookup of the germline V gene (reference sequence), CDR1 and CDR2 are LGHDT and YNNKEL. Measured from the cysteine to the phenylalanine, the CDR3 is 13 residues long. Only the CDR3 DNA is retained, 39 bases long and in frame from the first base. V is shortened by 3 bases, J by 5 bases, and the region joining them spans 10 bases.